The clone carrying this TCR beta chain was detected a few times. Germline V gene sequence: CDR1 SGHRS, CDR2 YFSETQ. V lost 4 bases to trimming and J lost 0 bases, with 10 bases between them. The CDR3 is 15 amino acids. The data are from a study of blood T cells in healthy people across ages. PCR was performed a second time for about 7 to 12 cycles using a sample-barcoded 5' primer and a J-beta primer mix. MiXCR, applied by TCRdb to the 5' RACE reads, yields one record per CDR3 protein. This sample yields some 730,000 distinct CDR3 sequences, of which about 24% are seen a single time; about 22% belongs to the top ten.

The sample was blood. The chain uses TRBV5-1 and TRBJ2-2; D is unresolved. The sequence came from a man aged 70-80 years in good health. CDR3 sequence (DNA): TGCGCCAGCAGCCAGGACGGGTCGAACACCGGGGAGCTGTTTTTT. It codes for CASSQDGSNTGELFF.